These 22 T cell receptor beta chains came from one sample sequenced in a study of liver allograft versus peripheral blood T cells. Study-wide background: Within transplanted livers, the T cell receptor repertoires were examined and compared against the repertoires present in the peripheral blood of liver transplant recipients.

TCRdb re-derived calls from the reads in MiXCR, one entry per CDR3 protein. The sample has over 10,000 distinct CDR3 sequences; approximately 20% are singletons. These receptors originate from a human patient who had a liver transplant. The T cells may partly be graft donor cells.

The sample holds many counts of this clonotype. This CDR3 is CASSLREKSAYEQYF. In nucleotides, the CDR3 is TGTGCCAGCAGTTTAAGGGAGAAGTCAGCCTACGAGCAGTACTTC. V gene TRBV28 combines with J gene TRBJ2-7; possible D gene TRBD2, 5 bases. This CDR3 comprises 15 residues. Trimming took 2 bases from V and 2 from J, leaving 13 bases between them. CDR1 and CDR2 from the germline V gene are MDHEN and SYDVKM.

Here the CDR3 DNA reads TGTGCCAGCAGCTTAGGGGTGAGGGTTAACTATGGCTACACCTTC. It translates to CASSLGVRVNYGYTF. The genes are TRBV7-2 and TRBJ1-2; no clear D. V gave up 1 base and J gave up 1 base, with 10 bases separating them. Germline V lookup: CDR1 SGHTA, CDR2 FQGNSA. CDR3 length equals 15 residues.

This clonotype was seen repeatedly, ten times or more. This chain connects TRBV19 to TRBJ2-7, with a weak D call TRBD1 (6 bases). Between the trimmed V and J ends, which lost 3 bases and 5 bases, there was a span of 14 bases. The CDR3 is 14 amino acids. Germline loops: CDR1 LNHDA, CDR2 SQIVND (reference sequence). The CDR3 reads CASSIQGSVNEQYF. Written as DNA, the CDR3 is TGTGCCAGTAGTATTCAGGGGTCGGTGAACGAGCAGTACTTC.

This clonotype occurred many times. This sequence joins TRBV28 and TRBJ1-1; maybe TRBD1 (5 bases). The CDR3 loop spans 16 amino acids. Germline CDR1 reads MDHEN; CDR2 reads SYDVKM. Trimming took off 3 bases at V and 1 base at J, with 15 bases between the two ends. Here the CDR3 DNA reads TGTGCCAGCAGTTTCCCATCGGGACCTACGAACACTGAAGCTTTCTTT. It translates to CASSFPSGPTNTEAFF.

This chain connects TRBV28 to TRBJ1-5; D is ambiguous. Looked up from germline, CDR1 is MDHEN and CDR2 is SYDVKM. The CDR3 runs to 11 residues. V lost 5 bases and J lost 10, with 9 bases in between. The CDR3 loop is CASSQEIPQHF. In DNA, the CDR3 is TGTGCCAGCAGTCAGGAGATACCCCAGCATTTT.

This clonotype was seen only a few times. The genes are TRBV7-9 and TRBJ1-4; a weak D match, TRBD1 (5 bases). The CDR3 consists of 14 residues. Germline values: CDR1 SEHNR, CDR2 FQNEAQ (reference sequence). V was pared by 2 bases and J by 10 bases, with 14 bases between. CDR3 amino acids: CASSLTGASGKLFF. DNA for the CDR3: TGTGCCAGCAGCTTAACCGGGGCATCCGGAAAACTGTTTTTT.

This clonotype was picked up a small number of times. The V gene is TRBV6-5, the J gene TRBJ1-1, with D possibly TRBD1 on 6 matching bases. Germline V gives CDR1 MNHEY, CDR2 SVGAGI. V was cut by 9 bases and J by 3 bases, with 17 bases left in between. CDR3 length equals 14 residues. The CDR3 sequence: CASNSYRAHTEAFF. CDR3 DNA sequence: TGTGCCAGTAATTCCTACAGGGCCCACACTGAAGCTTTCTTT.

The chain has TRBV19 and TRBJ1-2; 9 bases map to TRBD1. Losses at the gene ends were 5 bases for V and 2 bases for J; bases not matched to a gene: 9. The length of the CDR3 is 16 residues. The germline CDR1 and CDR2 sequences are LNHDA and SQIVND (reference sequence). The CDR3 loop reads CASSLTPGQGNYGYTF. DNA for the CDR3: TGTGCCAGTAGTCTGACTCCGGGACAGGGAAACTATGGCTACACCTTC.

By its share, this clonotype is medium-sized. The chain employs TRBV6-1 and TRBJ1-1; 9 bases line up with TRBD1. The V segment lost 2 bases and the J segment 5 bases; nucleotides outside the gene matches: 6. Germline V gives CDR1 MNHNS, CDR2 SASEGT. The length of the CDR3 is 15 residues. The CDR3 region has the DNA TGTGCCAGCAGTGAACCGGGACAGGGTTGGACTGAAGCTTTCTTT. Protein: CASSEPGQGWTEAFF.

This clonotype has just a few counts. V usage is TRBV28 and J usage is TRBJ2-7; the match to TRBD1 covers 7 bases. CDR1 is MDHEN and CDR2 is SYDVKM in the germline V gene. The V gene end was trimmed by 5 bases and the J gene end by 5 bases; junction bases not matched to a gene: 9. This CDR3 region has 14 residues. Here the CDR3 DNA reads TGTGCCAGCAGTCGCCCGGGACAGCTCAACGAGCAGTACTTC. Its protein product is CASSRPGQLNEQYF.

This clonotype is labeled medium-sized. The chain links TRBV6-2 or TRBV6-3 to TRBJ2-2, with unresolved D. Germline-derived CDR1 and CDR2 are MNHEY and SVGEGT. The CDR3 loop spans 14 amino acids. V was pared by 5 bases and J by 4 bases, with 11 bases between. CDR3 region: CASSPDFPTGELFF. The CDR3 DNA is TGTGCCAGCAGTCCCGATTTTCCCACCGGGGAGCTGTTTTTT.

The genes are TRBV20-1 and TRBJ2-7; D is undetermined. The V gene's germline CDR1 is DFQATT and CDR2 SNEGSKA (reference sequence). V shed 6 bases and J shed 5 bases, with 17 bases lying between them. This CDR3 region has 13 residues. The CDR3, as DNA: TGCAGTGCCGACATTACTTTAGGGAACGAGCAGTACTTC. As protein: CSADITLGNEQYF.

This clonotype has ten or more counts. This chain uses TRBV10-3 with TRBJ2-3; possible D gene TRBD1, 6 bases. The CDR3 is 17 residues long. Germline V gene lookup returns CDR1 ENHRY and CDR2 SYGVKD. Trimming shortened V by 6 bases and J by 0 bases, and 19 bases separated the two germline ends. Written as DNA, the CDR3 is TGTGCCATCAGAGACCCCATGACAGGCCCTAGCACAGATACGCAGTATTTT. Its translation: CAIRDPMTGPSTDTQYF.

This clonotype qualifies as medium-sized. The rearrangement links TRBV6-1 to TRBJ2-2, with D possibly being TRBD1 (6 bases). This CDR3 is built from 15 residues. CDR1 and CDR2 (germline): MNHNS, SASEGT. V was shortened by 1 base and J by 3 bases, with 9 bases between the two germline ends. CDR3 sequence reads: CASSEGQGHTGELFF. The CDR3 DNA follows: TGTGCCAGCAGTGAAGGGCAGGGGCACACCGGGGAGCTGTTTTTT.

This clonotype rates as medium-sized. CDR3 residues: CASKGFTGELFF. CDR3 DNA sequence: TGTGCCAGCAAAGGATTCACCGGGGAGCTGTTTTTT. The V and J genes are TRBV6-1 and TRBJ2-2; D uncertain. The germline V gene has CDR1 MNHNS and CDR2 SASEGT. Trimming left V 7 bases short and J 4 bases short, with 7 bases between. The CDR3 spans 12 residues.

This clonotype has ten or more counts. This rearrangement joins TRBV5-6 to TRBJ1-6; D is possibly TRBD1 (6 bases). The CDR3 runs 16 residues. V lost 0 bases and J 9 bases, leaving 16 bases between the germline ends. Per the germline V gene, CDR1 is SGHDT and CDR2 is YYEEEE. The CDR3 region is CASSLVGSGASSPLHF. The CDR3 region has the DNA TGTGCCAGCAGCTTGGTGGGATCAGGGGCGAGTTCACCCCTCCACTTT.

This sequence joins TRBV12-3 or TRBV12-4 and TRBJ1-6, with 9 bases lining up with TRBD1. This CDR3 contains 16 residues. Trimming removed 6 bases from V and 10 bases from J; junction bases left unmatched: 13. The CDR3 loop reads CASSDSGGQGISPLHF. As DNA, the CDR3 is TGTGCCAGCAGCGATTCGGGGGGACAGGGTATCTCACCCCTCCACTTT.

This clonotype occurred many times. The chain joins TRBV6-5 to TRBJ2-1; 7 nucleotides agree with TRBD2. V was clipped by 1 base and J by 5 bases; unmatched bases: 8. This CDR3 spans 16 amino acids. Germline CDR1 MNHEY, CDR2 SVGAGI. CDR3 bases: TGTGCCAGCAGTTACTTGGGACTGAGCGGGGACAATGAGCAGTTCTTC. It encodes CASSYLGLSGDNEQFF.

This clonotype appeared a few times. V gene TRBV19 combines with J gene TRBJ1-5; TRBD1 matches at 8 bases. This CDR3 has 15 amino acids. The V and J ends lost 2 bases and 6 bases, in that order; junction bases with no gene match: 6. The germline gives CDR1 LNHDA, CDR2 SQIVND (reference sequence). CDR3 DNA: TGTGCCAGTAGTATAATCCAGGGGGCGCGTCAGCCCCAGCATTTT. It encodes CASSIIQGARQPQHF.

Ten or more counts support this clonotype. V and J are TRBV6-6 and TRBJ1-4; the match to TRBD1 covers 9 bases. The CDR3 contains 16 residues. Germline lookup yields CDR1 MNHNY and CDR2 SVGAGI (reference sequence). With V trimmed by 6 bases and J by 0 bases, 5 bases remained unmatched. CDR3 coding DNA: TGTGCCAGCAGCAGACGGACAGGGGCAACTAATGAAAAACTGTTTTTT. Its translation: CASSRRTGATNEKLFF.

By share, this clonotype counts as medium-sized (0.01 to 0.1%). V is TRBV19 and J is TRBJ1-1, with D possibly TRBD1 on 6 matching bases. This CDR3 spans 17 amino acids. Per germline, CDR1 LNHDA and CDR2 SQIVND (reference sequence). V was shortened by 3 bases and J by 0 bases, with 17 bases between the two germline ends. CDR3 loop: CASSIPTGRWMNTEAFF. The CDR3 coding sequence is TGTGCCAGTAGTATCCCCACAGGGCGGTGGATGAACACTGAAGCTTTCTTT. The variable domain in full, with the rest retrieved from reference TRBV19 and TRBJ1-1, is DGGITQSPKYLFRKEGQNVTLSCEQNLNHDAMYWYRQDPGQGLRLIYYSQIVNDFQKGDIAEGYSVSREKKESFPLTVTSAQKNPTAFYLCASSIPTGRWMNTEAFFGQGTRLTVV.

This chain uses TRBV7-9 with TRBJ2-1, with D perhaps matching TRBD2 (6 bases). The CDR3 contains 19 residues. In germline, CDR1 is SEHNR, CDR2 FQNEAQ (reference sequence). V was cut by 5 bases and J by 0 bases, with 23 bases left in between. This chain's CDR3 is CASSRGVLSIGSSYNEQFF. The DNA for the CDR3 is TGTGCCAGCAGCCGCGGGGTCCTGAGTATAGGGAGCTCCTACAATGAGCAGTTCTTC.